This T cell receptor beta chain stems from a study of blood T cells in healthy people across ages. In this sample, this clonotype turned up a few times. Its antigen remains unidentified. Findings of the study overall: Measured against age, TCR beta diversity per million T cells decreased in a roughly linear manner. The study lacked donor CMV status, which possibly confounded expanded clonotype changes. Unsorted PBMC material precluded a definitive naive versus antigen-experienced comparison.

With a J-beta primer mix and a sample-barcoded 5' primer, a second PCR ran 7 to 11 cycles. TCRdb itself ran the 5' RACE reads through MiXCR, one entry per CDR3 protein. The table shows about 1.8 million distinct CDR3 sequences, with 40% to 55% occurring only once. Germline-derived CDR1 and CDR2 are DFQATT and SNEGSKA (reference sequence). The germline V and J ends were trimmed by 3 bases and 2 bases, with 10 bases remaining between them. The CDR3 sequence is 13 residues long. This chain uses TRBV20-1 with TRBJ1-2; no reliable D call. This clonotype originated in a woman aged 40-49 years in good health. The sequenced sample consisted of blood. CDR3 coding DNA: TGCAGTGCTAGCAGCGAGTCCAACTATGGCTACACCTTC. Its translation: CSASSESNYGYTF.